This is a list of T cell receptor beta chains from one sample in a study of blood T cell repertoires in COVID-19. Only in-frame clones appear in the TCRdb table, and some are missing; sequencing was by immunoSEQ multiplex PCR. The sample lists approximately 200,000 clones, 70% to 80% occurring once. The sample taken for sequencing was peripheral blood. All receptors come from a woman aged 40 to 55 with COVID-19, enrolled during active disease. The CDR3 runs from the conserved cysteine through the conserved F or W. The D gene is left open where the match is weak. Only part of the rows carry a size: once, few, many, or a class if the clone is expanded.

once,TRBJ2-1,TRBD2,TRBV13,TGTGCCAGCAGCCAGAGGGCTAGCGGGTACTACAATGAGCAGTTCTTC,CASSQRASGYYNEQFF
.,TRBJ1-2,.,TRBV7-9,TGTGCCAGCAGCCCCGGCAGGGCTGACCCTCACTATGGCTACACCTTC,CASSPGRADPHYGYTF
many,TRBJ2-7,.,TRBV2,TGTGCCAGCAGCGGGATTGGGGACTACGAGCAGTACTTC,CASSGIGDYEQYF
.,TRBJ1-4,.,TRBV30,TGTGCCTCTGGGGCCAGGGGAAGGGAAAAACTGTTTTTT,CASGARGREKLFF
few,TRBJ1-5,TRBD1,TRBV7-9,TGTGCCAGCAGCCCTGGACAGGCGAGCAATCAGCCCCAGCATTTT,CASSPGQASNQPQHF
.,TRBJ2-2,.,TRBV3-1/TRBV3-2,TGTGCCAGCAGGCGGCGGAACTCGAACACCGGGGAGCTGTTTTTT,CASRRRNSNTGELFF
.,TRBJ1-2,.,TRBV18,TGTGCCAGCTCACCAACCGGGACAAATCCCTATGGCTACACCTTC,CASSPTGTNPYGYTF
few,TRBJ2-7,.,TRBV19,TGTGCCAGTAGTACGAACAGGGAAGGAAGGTCCTACGAGCAGTACTTC,CASSTNREGRSYEQYF
.,TRBJ1-3,.,TRBV29-1,TGCAGCGCTGCGGAGGGAAACACCATATATTTT,CSAAEGNTIYF
.,TRBJ2-1,.,TRBV7-9,TGTGCCAGCAGCTTAAGGGGAAGCTCCTACAATGAGCAGTTCTTC,CASSLRGSSYNEQFF
.,TRBJ1-6,.,TRBV18,TGTGCCAGCTCACCTGCCGGGAATTCACCCCTCCACTTT,CASSPAGNSPLHF
.,TRBJ2-4,TRBD1,TRBV6-5,TGTGCCAGCAGACCCGGACAGGGCCCAAACATTCAGTACTTC,CASRPGQGPNIQYF
.,TRBJ1-5,TRBD1,TRBV5-1,TGCGCCAGCAGCTGGGGTGGGACAGATAGCAATCAGCCCCAGCATTTT,CASSWGGTDSNQPQHF
.,TRBJ2-1,TRBD1,TRBV7-2,TGTGCCAGCAGCAAAGCGAAGGGGGCTCGGGAGCAGTTCTTC,CASSKAKGAREQFF
.,TRBJ1-4,TRBD1,TRBV3-1/TRBV3-2,TGTGCCAGCAGCCAAGTTCGACAGGGCTCTGAAAAACTGTTTTTT,CASSQVRQGSEKLFF
.,TRBJ1-4,.,TRBV29-1,TGCAGCGTTAGCGACGGGTGGGAAAAACTGTTTTTT,CSVSDGWEKLFF
.,TRBJ1-4,.,TRBV9,TGTGCCAGCAGCGCGGAACAGGGCGGAGAAAAACTGTTTTTT,CASSAEQGGEKLFF
.,TRBJ1-2,.,TRBV20-1,TGCAGTGCTAACTACGGTGGCTACACCTTC,CSANYGGYTF